Below are 8 T cell receptor beta chains sequenced from a single sample in a study of blood T cell repertoires in COVID-19 (TCRdb year 2020). The library was generated by the immunoSEQ multiplex PCR assay. The source is immuneACCESS, and TCRdb retained only in-frame sequences with V and J called. Part of the clones is not carried over; for the studies checked, unresolved V genes explain less than half of this, and the remainder is unexplained. For this sample there are around 120,000 clones; approximately 80% appear just once. In total, the top ten clones hold roughly 1.8% of the sample. The material sequenced was peripheral blood. The receptor source for this set is a man between 65 and 85 years old with acute or convalescent COVID-19.

The J gene is TRBJ1-4, the V gene TRBV6-5, with D tentatively TRBD1 (5 bases). The CDR3 is 14 residues long. Trimming cost V 6 bases and J 7 bases, with 15 bases left between them. Per germline, CDR1 MNHEY and CDR2 SVGAGI. DNA of the CDR3: TGTGCCAGCAGACTGGGACTGGGAAGTGAAAAACTGTTTTTT. This gives the protein CASRLGLGSEKLFF.

The V gene is TRBV5-4, the J gene TRBJ2-7, with D perhaps matching TRBD2 (6 bases). There are 15 residues in the CDR3. CDR1 SGHNT and CDR2 YYREEE come from the germline V gene (reference sequence). Deletions cut 0 bases from V and 0 bases from J, with 10 bases between. For the CDR3, the DNA is TGTGCCAGCAGCTTGGACAGGACTATCTCCTACGAGCAGTACTTC. As protein: CASSLDRTISYEQYF.

V is TRBV3-1 (or the pseudogene TRBV3-2) and J is TRBJ1-5; 7 bases are shared with TRBD1. Germline-derived CDR1 and CDR2 are LGHDT and YNNKEL (reference sequence). With V trimmed by 4 bases and J by 6 bases, 6 bases remained unmatched. This CDR3 has 14 amino acids. CDR3 region: CASSRTGGGQPQHF. The CDR3 nucleotides read TGTGCCAGCAGCCGGACAGGCGGTGGTCAGCCCCAGCATTTT.

This clone was seen a few times. The chain has TRBV5-5 and TRBJ2-4; the D gene is possibly TRBD2 (6 bases). V gave up 0 bases and J gave up 9 bases, with 16 bases separating them. This CDR3 is 15 amino acids long. Germline CDR1 reads SGHKS; CDR2 reads YYEKEE (reference sequence). For the CDR3, the DNA is TGTGCCAGCAGCTTGGCGGGGAGGATGGCGGCCATTCAGTACTTC. Protein product: CASSLAGRMAAIQYF.

The rearrangement links TRBV6-6 to TRBJ1-1; D may be TRBD1 (5 bases). Germline V gene lookup returns CDR1 MNHNY and CDR2 SVGAGI (reference sequence). V was trimmed by 5 bases and J by 1 base, leaving 20 bases between them. The CDR3 length is 17 residues. The CDR3 protein is CASSPNRGWGGNTEAFF. CDR3 in DNA: TGTGCCAGCAGTCCGAACCGGGGCTGGGGGGGGAACACTGAAGCTTTCTTT.

This chain connects TRBV7-9 to TRBJ2-7, with D maybe TRBD2 (7 bases). The germline V gene encodes CDR1 SEHNR and CDR2 FQNEAQ (reference sequence). V shed 0 bases and J shed 7 bases, with 22 bases lying between them. The CDR3 loop spans 17 amino acids. The CDR3 bases are TGTGCCAGCAGCTTAGCGTTCGGAACAGGGACTACGGGGGAGCAGTACTTC. Translated: CASSLAFGTGTTGEQYF. Variable domain in full (rest from reference TRBV7-9 and TRBJ2-7): DTGVSQNPRHKITKRGQNVTFRCDPISEHNRLYWYRQTLGQGPEFLTYFQNEAQLEKSRLLSDRFSAERPKGSFSTLEIQRTEQGDSAMYLCASSLAFGTGTTGEQYFGPGTRLTVT.

V gene TRBV6-5 combines with J gene TRBJ1-2; 7 bases fit TRBD1. CDR3 length equals 14 residues. V shed 6 bases, J shed 4 bases, and the junction held 8 bases outside the gene matches. Germline values: CDR1 MNHEY, CDR2 SVGAGI. This chain's CDR3 is CASSETGYPYGYTF. The CDR3 DNA sequence: TGTGCCAGCAGCGAGACAGGGTACCCCTATGGCTACACCTTC.

As to this clone: The same CDR3 also results from other DNA sequences found in this sample. This chain joins TRBV9 and TRBJ1-2; possible D gene TRBD1, 5 bases. In germline, CDR1 is SGDLS, CDR2 YYNGEE. The CDR3 is 14 residues long. With 2 bases removed from V and 5 bases from J, the gap between germline ends came to 13 bases. The chain's CDR3 is CASSVEQAPYGYTF. CDR3 bases: TGTGCCAGCAGCGTCGAACAGGCTCCTTATGGCTACACCTTC.